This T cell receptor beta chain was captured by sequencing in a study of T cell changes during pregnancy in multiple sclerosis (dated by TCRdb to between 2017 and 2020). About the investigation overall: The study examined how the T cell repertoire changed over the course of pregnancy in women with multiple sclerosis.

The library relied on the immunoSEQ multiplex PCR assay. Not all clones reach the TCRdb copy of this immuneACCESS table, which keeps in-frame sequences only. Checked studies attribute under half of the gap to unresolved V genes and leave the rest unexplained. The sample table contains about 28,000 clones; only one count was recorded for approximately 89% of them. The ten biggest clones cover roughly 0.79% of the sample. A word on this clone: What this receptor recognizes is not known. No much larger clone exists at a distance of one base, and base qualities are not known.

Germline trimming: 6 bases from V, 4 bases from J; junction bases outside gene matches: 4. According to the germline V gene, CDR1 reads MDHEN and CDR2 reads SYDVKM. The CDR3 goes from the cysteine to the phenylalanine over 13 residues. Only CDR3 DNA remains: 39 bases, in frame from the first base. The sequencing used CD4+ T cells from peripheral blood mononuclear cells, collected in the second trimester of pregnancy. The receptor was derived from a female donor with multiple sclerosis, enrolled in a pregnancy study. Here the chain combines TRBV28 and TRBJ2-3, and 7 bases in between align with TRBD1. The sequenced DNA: TGTGCCAGCAGATATACAGGGGCAGATACGCAGTATTTT. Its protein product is CASRYTGADTQYF.